Here is one T cell receptor beta chain with its context. Its antigen is still unknown. This specimen belongs to a study of monozygotic twins with inflammatory bowel disease (dated by TCRdb to about 2019). At the level of the whole study: In total, 30 or so monozygotic twin pairs made up the full study: 19 Danish pairs, all IBD-discordant, plus nine German pairs, of which four were IBD-concordant and five were IBD-discordant. The search for disease-associated traits relied mainly on comparing IBD patients with their genetically identical healthy co-twins within discordant pairs. Each individual had, on average, about 151 000 unique TCRalpha sequences and 181 000 unique TCRbeta sequences available for analysis.

From each donor, a roughly 2.7 ml peripheral blood sample was collected into PAXgene tubes and kept at -80 degrees C. Total RNA was isolated from whole blood with the PAXgene blood miRNA kit on an automated QIAcube, without T cell sorting. Deep TCRalpha and TCRbeta repertoire profiling with unique molecular barcoding was performed on peripheral blood of monozygotic twin pairs concordant or discordant for inflammatory bowel disease. Smoking habits were recorded for all twin pairs, and each individual was classified as a current, former or never smoker. Library construction relied on 5' RACE. Preparation of each TCR library used about 4,000 ng of total RNA. cDNA was synthesized with SMARTScribe reverse transcriptase in eight separate reactions per sample. Unique molecular identifiers containing a 6-nucleotide sample barcode were introduced through template switching during cDNA synthesis. TCRalpha and TCRbeta cDNA was amplified by two nested PCRs of 16 and 9 cycles, with bead purification after each PCR. Before amplification, cDNA was treated with uracil DNA-glycosylase and purified using the QIAquick PCR purification kit. In the second PCR, Illumina TruSeq-compatible adapters and sample-specific barcodes were added. Library quality and concentration were assessed using TapeStation and Qubit, and roughly 5.5 ng of each library was pooled. The pooled libraries were sequenced with 2 x 100 bp reads and custom sequencing primers on an Illumina HiSeq2500 single-index Rapid Run. Per the source publication's procedure: UMI-based consensus assembly with MiGEC version 1.2.6 was used to correct PCR and sequencing errors. MiXCR version 2.1.1 was used to carry out V(D)J alignment, clonotype assembly and CDR3 extraction. To normalise gene usage, clonotype sharing and MAIT/NKT TCR abundance, the analysis used the top 1000, 10 000 and 20 000 clonotypes per sample. After downsampling to 27 000 UMIs, diversity was calculated as the inverse Simpson index using the vegan R package. Paired Mann-Whitney U tests were applied to discordant twin pairs, and Benjamini-Hochberg correction was used for multiple testing. TCRdb reprocessed the reads and provides one entry for every CDR3 protein sequence; no DNA is given. TCRdb's processing, not the study's, gives the V and J calls here. This sample's table lists fewer than 150,000 distinct CDR3 sequences. The ten biggest clones cover 2% to 2.5% of the sample.

Including cysteine and phenylalanine, the CDR3 has 18 amino acids. No DNA was logged. CDR1 KGHSH and CDR2 LQKENI are derived from the germline V gene. Overall results and qualifications from the work: Differing immunosuppressive treatments among patients may have added background noise and inter-individual variability to the repertoires. The analysis was unable to tell apart different T cell subtypes. No single strong signal or clonotype linked to IBD turned up in the results, so the idea that one exists was not supported. Compared with healthy twins, IBD patients had fewer clonotypes in common with other individuals, a difference most pronounced in patients showing signs of disease activity. A decrease in TCRbeta repertoire diversity, as measured by inverse Simpson index, was observed in IBD patients compared with their healthy co-twins. Repertoire similarity did not differ between concordant and discordant twins, possibly due to limited statistical power.

Sequencing was carried out using blood. The sequence was obtained from a human donor with ulcerative colitis or Crohn's disease, or a healthy co-twin of an affected twin (not recorded which). The rearrangement combines TRBV18 with TRBJ1-6; without DNA, the TCRdb call of TRBD1 cannot be checked. CDR3 sequence: CASSPLHRQSSYNSPLHF. The full variable domain, completed from the reference TRBV18 and TRBJ1-6 proteins outside the CDR3, reads NAGVMQNPRHLVRRRGQEARLRCSPMKGHSHVYWYRQLPEEGLKFMVYLQKENIIDESGMPKERFSAEFPKEGPSILRIQQVVRGDSAAYFCASSPLHRQSSYNSPLHFGNGTRLTVT.